The rows below give T cell receptor beta chains drawn from one sample of a study of blood T cell repertoires in COVID-19. Sequenced by immunoSEQ multiplex PCR; TCRdb stores in-frame clones only, minus some. The sample contains 200,000 to 250,000 clones, 80% to 85% of which appear only once. The specimen sequenced was peripheral blood. The source of these receptors is a man aged 25-45 years with active or convalescent COVID-19. The CDR3 runs from the conserved cysteine through the conserved F or W. The order of the fields is V gene, D gene, J gene, CDR3 protein, CDR3 DNA. The D gene is left open where the match is weak.

v_gene: TRBV11-2; d_gene: TRBD1; j_gene: TRBJ1-6; CDR3aa: CASSPGQVSSYNSPLHF; CDR3nt: TGTGCCAGCAGTCCGGGACAGGTGAGCTCCTATAATTCACCCCTCCACTTT
v_gene: TRBV18; d_gene: .; j_gene: TRBJ1-2; CDR3aa: CASSPLKAPSGYTF; CDR3nt: TGTGCCAGCTCACCATTGAAAGCCCCTAGTGGCTACACCTTC
v_gene: TRBV9; d_gene: TRBD2; j_gene: TRBJ2-3; CDR3aa: CASSHGTSGRRRGDTQYF; CDR3nt: TGTGCCAGCAGCCACGGGACTAGCGGGAGACGTCGGGGCGATACGCAGTATTTT
v_gene: TRBV3-1/TRBV3-2; d_gene: .; j_gene: TRBJ2-1; CDR3aa: CASSQHPSGSEQFF; CDR3nt: TGTGCCAGCAGCCAACACCCCTCGGGGAGTGAGCAGTTCTTC
v_gene: TRBV6-2/TRBV6-3; d_gene: TRBD1; j_gene: TRBJ1-2; CDR3aa: CASSDQGAHGYTF; CDR3nt: TGTGCCAGCAGTGACCAGGGGGCCCATGGCTACACCTTC
v_gene: TRBV5-1; d_gene: .; j_gene: TRBJ1-5; CDR3aa: CASSFKRRGNQPQHF; CDR3nt: TGCGCCAGCAGCTTTAAACGCAGAGGAAATCAGCCCCAGCATTTT
v_gene: TRBV24-1; d_gene: TRBD1; j_gene: TRBJ1-4; CDR3aa: CATSDFGTGRLFF; CDR3nt: TGTGCCACCAGTGACTTCGGGACAGGAAGACTGTTTTTT
v_gene: TRBV18; d_gene: .; j_gene: TRBJ2-7; CDR3aa: CASSPSAAAGEQYF; CDR3nt: TGTGCCAGCTCACCGTCCGCGGCCGCCGGTGAGCAGTACTTC
v_gene: TRBV3-1/TRBV3-2; d_gene: .; j_gene: TRBJ2-7; CDR3aa: CASAGQSYEQYF; CDR3nt: TGTGCCAGCGCGGGACAGTCCTACGAGCAGTACTTC
v_gene: TRBV29-1; d_gene: .; j_gene: TRBJ2-1; CDR3aa: CSVEGMASGFF; CDR3nt: TGCAGCGTTGAGGGTATGGCCTCAGGGTTCTTC
v_gene: TRBV21-1; d_gene: .; j_gene: TRBJ2-7; CDR3aa: CATIGRGQTYEQYF; CDR3nt: TGTGCTACGATTGGAAGGGGTCAGACCTACGAGCAGTACTTC
v_gene: TRBV6-2/TRBV6-3; d_gene: TRBD2; j_gene: TRBJ2-7; CDR3aa: CASSPPGTSGSYEQYF; CDR3nt: TGTGCCAGCAGTCCCCCGGGGACTAGCGGGTCCTACGAGCAGTACTTC
v_gene: TRBV19; d_gene: TRBD1; j_gene: TRBJ1-2; CDR3aa: CASRPDGTGFGYTF; CDR3nt: TGTGCCAGCCGACCTGACGGGACAGGGTTCGGCTACACCTTC
v_gene: TRBV30; d_gene: .; j_gene: TRBJ1-1; CDR3aa: CAWANQGNTEAFF; CDR3nt: TGTGCCTGGGCGAACCAGGGGAACACTGAAGCTTTCTTT
v_gene: TRBV19; d_gene: .; j_gene: TRBJ2-2; CDR3aa: CASSIAGGATGELFF; CDR3nt: TGTGCCAGTAGTATTGCCGGAGGAGCCACCGGGGAGCTGTTTTTT
v_gene: TRBV28; d_gene: .; j_gene: TRBJ2-1; CDR3aa: CASSPELGDYNEQFF; CDR3nt: TGTGCCAGCAGCCCCGAACTAGGCGACTACAATGAGCAGTTCTTC